This entry lists 23 T cell receptor beta chains sequenced from one sample in a study of T-cell reconstitution after alpha-beta-depleted transplantation in children. Unique molecular identifiers were incorporated into the prepared TCRbeta library. TCRdb reanalysed the PCR reads using MiXCR and keeps one entry per CDR3 protein. Of 150,000 to 250,000 distinct CDR3 sequences in the sample, roughly 6.5% were seen once. The sample here was PBMCs, taken before TCRalphabeta/CD19-depleted stem cell transplant. The receptors come from a girl under three years old with combined immunodeficiency, due to receive a stem cell transplant.

This clonotype was counted many times. The chain links TRBV9 to TRBJ2-1, with 9 positions matching TRBD2. The V gene end was trimmed by 1 base and the J gene end by 2 bases; junction bases not matched to a gene: 4. CDR1 and CDR2 from the germline V gene are SGDLS and YYNGEE. The CDR3 totals 16 residues. The CDR3 bases are TGTGCCAGCAGCGTATCTGCGGGGGGGCCCTACAATGAGCAGTTCTTC. Amino acids: CASSVSAGGPYNEQFF.

This clonotype has more than one count but fewer than ten. The CDR3 is CASSLSVNTQYF. In nucleotides, the CDR3 is TGTGCCAGCAGCTTGAGCGTGAATACGCAGTATTTT. This chain connects TRBV7-8 to TRBJ2-3; the D is unclear. Germline values: CDR1 SGHVS, CDR2 FQNEAQ. This CDR3 is 12 amino acids long. The V end lost 3 bases, the J end lost 7 bases, and 8 bases lay between the germline ends.

Ten or more counts support this clonotype. V is TRBV13 and J is TRBJ2-7, with D possibly being TRBD1 (8 bases). The CDR3 contains 18 residues. The V gene lost 0 bases and the J gene lost 3 bases, with 21 bases spanning the gap. The germline V gene encodes CDR1 PRHDT and CDR2 FYEKMQ (reference sequence). The DNA of the CDR3 is TGTGCCAGCAGCTTAGGCAGGACAGGGAGGGGGCACTACTACGAGCAGTACTTC. This sequence encodes CASSLGRTGRGHYYEQYF.

This sequence joins TRBV14 and TRBJ1-5; 9 bases are a match to TRBD1. V dropped 0 bases and J dropped 2; count of bases not matched to a gene: 5. The CDR3 runs 17 residues. Germline loops: CDR1 SGHDN, CDR2 FVKESK. The CDR3 DNA follows: TGTGCCAGCAGCCAAGAACGTGACAGGGGGTGCAATCAGCCCCAGCATTTT. Encoded protein: CASSQERDRGCNQPQHF.

At least ten counts were recorded for this clonotype. V is TRBV20-1 and J is TRBJ2-3, with D perhaps TRBD2 (6 bases). The germline V gene encodes CDR1 DFQATT and CDR2 SNEGSKA (reference sequence). Trimming took 6 bases from V and 4 from J, leaving 11 bases between them. CDR3 length: 12 amino acids. This CDR3 is CSANTGADTQYF. CDR3 nucleotides: TGCAGTGCAAATACGGGAGCAGATACGCAGTATTTT.

Notes on this clonotype: This may be a read error, as it is one base from a much larger clone. CDR3 in amino acids: CCASSGAYEAFF. CDR3 in DNA: TGCTGTGCTAGCTCAGGTGCTTACGAAGCTTTCTTT. The chain employs TRBV20-1 and TRBJ1-1, with D unresolved. This CDR3 contains 12 residues. Germline assignment: CDR1 DFQATT and CDR2 SNEGSKA (reference sequence).

The table lists this clonotype with many counts. Here the CDR3 DNA reads TGCAGTGCTAGGGACAGGGGTTTCAACACTGAAGCTTTCTTT. As protein: CSARDRGFNTEAFF. This chain uses TRBV20-1 with TRBJ1-1; TRBD1 matches at 9 bases. CDR1 is DFQATT and CDR2 is SNEGSKA in the germline V gene (reference sequence). The CDR3 is 14 amino acids. J was trimmed by 2 bases and V by 3 bases; bases with no gene match: 4.

This clonotype has ten or more counts. This rearrangement joins TRBV20-1 to TRBJ1-6; D perhaps matches TRBD1 (5 bases). The CDR3 loop spans 14 amino acids. Per the germline V gene, CDR1 is DFQATT and CDR2 is SNEGSKA (reference sequence). Trimming left V 5 bases short and J 4 bases short, with 12 bases between. CDR3 bases: TGCAGTGCTTCGGCAGGGCTGTATAATTCACCCCTCCACTTT. Protein: CSASAGLYNSPLHF.

At least ten counts were recorded for this clonotype. The chain recombines TRBV15 with TRBJ1-4, with D perhaps matching TRBD1 (6 bases). Per germline, CDR1 LNHNV and CDR2 YYDKDF (reference sequence). The CDR3 loop spans 13 amino acids. The ends were cut back, 9 bases at V and 3 bases at J, with 11 bases in the middle. The CDR3 DNA reads TGTGCCACGAACCACAGGGCTAATGAAAAACTGTTTTTT. Protein product: CATNHRANEKLFF.

A word on this clonotype: A much larger clonotype is one base distant, so this may be a read error. This chain connects TRBV20-1 to TRBJ2-3; D may correspond to TRBD1 or TRBD2 (5 bases each). Per the germline V gene, CDR1 is DFQATT and CDR2 is SNEGSKA (reference sequence). The CDR3 covers 15 residues. The CDR3 sequence: CSARDQGAITDAQYF. The CDR3 DNA reads as TGCAGTGCTAGAGACCAGGGAGCTATTACAGATGCGCAGTATTTT.

This clonotype was seen repeatedly, ten times or more. The chain couples TRBV9 to TRBJ2-5; D gene ambiguous. This CDR3 has 14 amino acids. Trimming removed 0 bases at V and 5 bases at J, with 11 bases between. Germline loops: CDR1 SGDLS, CDR2 YYNGEE. CDR3 in DNA: TGTGCCAGCAGCGTAGATGGAGCCTGGGAGACCCAGTACTTC. It translates to CASSVDGAWETQYF.

This clonotype was found many times. The rearrangement uses TRBV6-2 or TRBV6-3 and TRBJ2-7; D might be TRBD1 (5 bases). CDR1 is MNHEY and CDR2 is SVGEGT in the germline V gene. V lost 5 bases and J 2 bases, leaving 7 bases between the germline ends. The CDR3 contains 12 residues. The CDR3 sequence is CASSLTAYEQYF. The CDR3 nucleotides are TGTGCCAGCAGTCTGACAGCCTACGAGCAGTACTTC.

This clonotype occurred many times. The chain recombines TRBV12-3 or TRBV12-4 with TRBJ2-2; TRBD1 is a possible D gene (5 bases). V lost 5 bases and J 8 bases, leaving 15 bases between the germline ends. This CDR3 has 14 residues. Here the CDR3 reads CASSIGSRDGELFF. The CDR3 nucleotides read TGTGCCAGCAGTATAGGAAGCAGGGATGGGGAGCTGTTTTTT.

This clonotype was observed many times. CDR3 sequence: CASSYSTSGCSYEQYF. In DNA form, the CDR3 reads TGTGCCAGCAGTTACTCAACTAGCGGGTGCTCCTACGAGCAGTACTTC. The chain recombines TRBV6-2 or TRBV6-3 with TRBJ2-7, with TRBD2 matching over 9 bases. Germline values: CDR1 MNHEY, CDR2 SVGEGT. V shed 0 bases, J shed 0 bases, and the junction held 3 bases outside the gene matches. The CDR3 has 16 amino acids.

This clonotype was counted between two and nine times. V usage is TRBV4-3 and J usage is TRBJ2-2; no definite D call. The V end was cut by 1 base, the J end by 3 bases, with 6 bases between. The CDR3 is made up of 14 amino acids. Germline assignment: CDR1 LGHNA and CDR2 YSLEER. CDR3 sequence reads: CASSQGSYTGELFF. The CDR3 DNA reads TGCGCCAGCAGCCAAGGGTCGTACACCGGGGAGCTGTTTTTT.

This clonotype was counted at least ten times. This chain links TRBV4-3 with TRBJ2-1; D is unclear. V was cut by 3 bases and J by 6 bases, with 12 bases left in between. In germline, CDR1 is LGHNA, CDR2 YSLEER. This CDR3 has 14 residues. This CDR3 is CASSQTLRPNEQFF. The CDR3 DNA reads as TGCGCCAGCAGCCAGACTTTAAGGCCCAATGAGCAGTTCTTC.

This clonotype has a count of ten or more. The V gene is TRBV15, the J gene TRBJ2-7; D call uncertain. This CDR3 is built from 14 residues. The germline CDR1 and CDR2 sequences are LNHNV and YYDKDF (reference sequence). Trimming took off 1 base at V and 1 base at J, with 8 bases between the two ends. Written as DNA, the CDR3 is TGTGCCACCAGCAGAGCGGACGGTTCCTACGAGCAGTACTTC. Translated, it gives CATSRADGSYEQYF.

The sample holds a few counts of this clonotype. This rearrangement joins TRBV7-6 to TRBJ2-3, with unresolved D. Trimming cost V 1 base and J 5 bases, with 13 bases left between them. The CDR3 has 15 amino acids. The germline gives CDR1 SGHVS, CDR2 FNYEAQ. CDR3 coding DNA: TGTGCCAGCAGCTTAGTGTCTTACTCTGAAGATACGCAGTATTTT. It is translated as CASSLVSYSEDTQYF. The variable domain in full, completed from reference TRBV7-6 and TRBJ2-3, reads GAGVSQSPRYKVTKRGQDVALRCDPISGHVSLYWYRQALGQGPEFLTYFNYEAQQDKSGLPNDRFSAERPEGSISTLTIQRTEQRDSAMYRCASSLVSYSEDTQYFGPGTRLTVL.

At least ten counts were recorded for this clonotype. The chain links TRBV7-2 to TRBJ2-3; D gene uncertain. The CDR3 sequence is 14 residues long. Trimming stripped 5 bases from V and 0 bases from J, with 9 bases between. Looked up from germline, CDR1 is SGHTA and CDR2 is FQGNSA. The CDR3 reads CASSPTHSTDTQYF. The CDR3 DNA reads as TGTGCCAGCAGCCCGACTCATAGCACAGATACGCAGTATTTT.

This clonotype was detected many times. The rearrangement links TRBV4-3 to TRBJ1-4, with a tentative D call TRBD1 (5 bases). Trimming took off 0 bases at V and 4 bases at J, with 12 bases between the two ends. The CDR3 is 16 residues long. Germline V gene data show CDR1 as LGHNA and CDR2 as YSLEER. The CDR3 coding sequence is TGCGCCAGCAGCCAAGATCCAGGACACCGTAATGAAAAACTGTTTTTT. Translated, it gives CASSQDPGHRNEKLFF.

In this sample, this clonotype turned up many times. The chain couples TRBV20-1 to TRBJ1-1; no firm D call. This CDR3 comprises 13 residues. Germline V gene lookup returns CDR1 DFQATT and CDR2 SNEGSKA (reference sequence). V lost 1 base, J lost 1 base, and 7 bases lay in between. This CDR3 reads CSARGSRNTEAFF. DNA of the CDR3: TGCAGTGCTAGAGGAAGTAGGAACACTGAAGCTTTCTTT.

This clonotype was observed at least ten times. The chain employs TRBV7-2 and TRBJ1-6; D not resolved. Trimming took 0 bases from V and 9 from J, leaving 9 bases between them. CDR1 and CDR2 (germline): SGHTA, FQGNSA. The CDR3 loop spans 14 amino acids. CDR3 in DNA: TGTGCCAGCAGCTTAGCGGCGGGTAGTTCACCCCTCCACTTT. Translating gives CASSLAAGSSPLHF.

Here the CDR3 reads CASDGGGSTDTQYF. The CDR3, as DNA: TGTGCTAGTGATGGAGGGGGAAGCACAGATACGCAGTATTTT. The chain carries TRBV12-5 and TRBJ2-3; TRBD1 or TRBD2 may be the D gene (6 bases each). This CDR3 contains 14 residues. With 7 bases removed from V and 0 bases from J, the gap between germline ends came to 11 bases. Germline values: CDR1 LGHNT, CDR2 FRNRAP.